The clone carrying this T cell receptor beta chain was counted at least ten times. The antigen remains undetermined. The record originates from a study of tumor-infiltrating lymphocytes in primary liver carcinoma. V was shortened by 2 bases and J by 7 bases, with 18 bases between the two germline ends. Germline CDR1 and CDR2: MNHEY and SVGEGT. The CDR3 is 16 amino acids. Blood RNA originated from unsorted whole blood, with germline DNA additionally extracted. Whole-study findings and limits: Blood fell significantly below tumors in its top-250-clone fraction (p = 0.039). Tumor-adjacent and tumor-blood pairs shared a smaller degree of overlap than tumor region pairs.

Starting from 500 ng of total RNA, TCR beta cDNA was produced with a primer in the constant region. Libraries covering TCR beta were generated through three nested multiplex PCR rounds (using a slightly modified ARM-PCR). Running around 9 cycles apiece, the first two PCR rounds relied on TRBV1-TRBV30 forward primers together with a C-beta reverse primer. TCRdb itself ran the multiplex PCR reads through MiXCR, one entry per CDR3 protein. The sample includes 180,000 or so distinct CDR3 sequences, about 60% of them seen just once. This TCR derives from a man between 40 and 49 years old with primary liver carcinoma and hepatitis B virus infection. The rearrangement links TRBV6-2 or TRBV6-3 to TRBJ2-4, with D tentatively TRBD2 (5 bases). The sample was peripheral blood. CDR3 coding DNA: TGTGCCAGCAGTTACCGATCATCGGCAGGAGGCAACATTCAGTACTTC. This codes for CASSYRSSAGGNIQYF.